This passage covers 24 T cell receptor beta chains from one sample sequenced in a study of CD8 T cells in ankylosing spondylitis. Study conclusions and caveats: Eight or nine highly homologous variants formed a TCR beta motif that appeared characteristic of ankylosing spondylitis blood.

For these receptors, no antigen is known. One entry per CDR3 protein, called by TCRdb with MiXCR from the 5' RACE reads. Found here are around 490,000 distinct CDR3 sequences, approximately 5.3% of them singletons; the top ten hold roughly 3.5%. Source material: blood, either unsorted or a sorted T cell fraction (not recorded which). All receptors come from a male donor with ankylosing spondylitis.

The gene calls are TRBV28 and TRBJ2-2; D possibly corresponds to TRBD1 (7 bases). Germline V CDR1 and CDR2: MDHEN, SYDVKM. Trimming removed 3 bases at V and 0 bases at J, with 11 bases between. This CDR3 has 16 residues. The CDR3 reads CASSFSGQANTGELFF. The CDR3 DNA sequence: TGTGCCAGCAGTTTTAGCGGACAGGCGAACACCGGGGAGCTGTTTTTT.

This clonotype was recorded at least ten times. The chain couples TRBV7-6 to TRBJ2-3, with no clear D. V was clipped by 4 bases and J by 2 bases, with 16 bases between them. The CDR3 spans 16 residues. Germline CDR1 is SGHVS and CDR2 is FNYEAQ. The CDR3: CASSSIAMTHTDTQYF. The DNA of the CDR3 is TGTGCCAGCAGCTCCATCGCCATGACCCACACAGATACGCAGTATTTT.

In its sample, this clonotype was seen many times. The V and J genes are TRBV11-2 and TRBJ2-1; D call uncertain. This CDR3 contains 16 residues. The V gene's germline CDR1 is SGHAT and CDR2 FQNNGV. V was clipped by 5 bases and J by 0 bases, with 14 bases between them. The CDR3 region is CASSEPDWYSYNEQFF. CDR3 coding DNA: TGTGCCAGCAGCGAACCTGACTGGTACTCCTACAATGAGCAGTTCTTC. The entire variable domain, with the rest obtained from reference TRBV11-2 and TRBJ2-1, is as follows: EAGVAQSPRYKIIEKRQSVAFWCNPISGHATLYWYQQILGQGPKLLIQFQNNGVVDDSQLPKDRFSAERLKGVDSTLKIQPAKLEDSAVYLCASSEPDWYSYNEQFFGPGTRLTVL.

This clonotype was observed at least ten times. The rearrangement uses TRBV10-3 and TRBJ2-7, with D possibly TRBD1 on 6 matching bases. CDR1 and CDR2 from the germline V gene are ENHRY and SYGVKD. The CDR3 is 14 amino acids. V dropped 6 bases and J dropped 0 bases, with 12 bases sitting between them. As DNA, the CDR3 is TGTGCCATCAGGGGGTCGACAGGCTCCTACGAGCAGTACTTC. Its protein is CAIRGSTGSYEQYF.

CDR3 amino acids: CAWNPVSNTGELFF. The CDR3 DNA reads TGTGCCTGGAACCCAGTCTCGAACACCGGGGAGCTGTTTTTT. This chain joins TRBV30 and TRBJ2-2; D is undetermined. Trimming cost V 4 bases and J 0 bases, with 9 bases left between them. CDR1 and CDR2 (germline): GTSNPN, SVGIG (reference sequence). CDR3 size: 14 residues. Full variable domain (rest looked up from reference TRBV30 and TRBJ2-2): SQTIHQWPATLVQPVGSPLSLECTVEGTSNPNLYWYRQAAGRGLQLLFYSVGIGQISSEVPQNLSASRPQDRQFILSSKKLLLSDSGFYLCAWNPVSNTGELFFGEGSRLTVL.

This clonotype was picked up many times. V is TRBV20-1 and J is TRBJ2-1; 7 bases align to TRBD1. Germline V CDR1 and CDR2: DFQATT, SNEGSKA (reference sequence). With 3 bases clipped from V and 8 bases from J, the junction kept 16 bases outside the gene matches. CDR3 length: 16 amino acids. CDR3 nucleotide sequence: TGCAGTGCTAGGAGGGGGCAGACTCCCTCCCTCGATGAGCAGTTCTTC. The encoded protein is CSARRGQTPSLDEQFF.

This clonotype was found many times. The chain uses TRBV6-2 or TRBV6-3 and TRBJ2-3; possible D gene TRBD1, 6 bases. The V gene lost 5 bases and the J gene lost 1 base, with 16 bases spanning the gap. CDR3 length: 16 residues. Germline lookup yields CDR1 MNHEY and CDR2 SVGEGT. CDR3 region: CASSRGRTARTDTQYF. In nucleotides, the CDR3 is TGTGCCAGCAGTCGGGGCCGGACAGCCCGCACAGATACGCAGTATTTT.

The table lists this clonotype with many counts. CDR3 amino acids: CASSKYTEAFF. The CDR3 DNA follows: TGTGCCAGCAGCAAATACACTGAAGCTTTCTTT. The chain links TRBV12-3 or TRBV12-4 to TRBJ1-1, with D hard to call. The CDR3 consists of 11 residues. Trimming shortened V by 6 bases and J by 3 bases, and 5 bases separated the two germline ends.

The chain employs TRBV12-3 or TRBV12-4 and TRBJ2-7; D gene unclear. The CDR3 runs to 12 residues. V was trimmed by 7 bases and J by 2 bases, leaving 9 bases between them. This CDR3 is CASKDQTYEQYF. The CDR3 DNA follows: TGTGCCAGCAAGGACCAAACCTACGAGCAGTACTTC.

At least ten counts were recorded for this clonotype. The V gene is TRBV27, the J gene TRBJ1-2, with 9 nucleotides matching TRBD1. The ends lost 6 bases at V and 7 bases at J; junction bases unmatched: 6. The CDR3 covers 13 residues. The germline V gene has CDR1 MNHEY and CDR2 SMNVEV (reference sequence). CDR3: CASSITGGPGYTF. CDR3 nucleotides: TGTGCCAGCAGCATAACAGGGGGCCCTGGCTACACCTTC.

This clonotype was counted ten times or more. The V gene is TRBV27, the J gene TRBJ2-3; TRBD2 matches at 8 bases. The CDR3 has 15 amino acids. With 4 bases clipped from V and 5 bases from J, the junction kept 8 bases outside the gene matches. CDR1 MNHEY and CDR2 SMNVEV come from the germline V gene (reference sequence). In nucleotides, the CDR3 is TGTGCCAGCAGTTCTTGGACTAGCAGACGAGATACGCAGTATTTT. Protein sequence: CASSSWTSRRDTQYF.

This clonotype was counted at least ten times. The rearrangement links TRBV5-1 to TRBJ2-1; the D is unclear. Germline V gene lookup returns CDR1 SGHRS and CDR2 YFSETQ. V lost 6 bases and J 6 bases, leaving 13 bases between the germline ends. The CDR3 covers 13 residues. Here the CDR3 DNA reads TGCGCCAGCAAGACCGCGTCTCGCAATGAGCAGTTCTTC. It yields the protein CASKTASRNEQFF.

This clonotype was detected many times. The chain is built from TRBV7-2 and TRBJ2-5; the D is unclear. Trimming pared 3 bases from V and 1 base from J, leaving 9 bases between. The CDR3 length is 14 residues. Germline V gives CDR1 SGHTA, CDR2 FQGNSA. The CDR3 protein is CASSFVASQETQYF. CDR3 nucleotides: TGTGCCAGCAGCTTTGTGGCCTCCCAAGAGACCCAGTACTTC.

This sequence joins TRBV5-4 and TRBJ2-2; a possible D gene is TRBD1 (5 bases). CDR1 is SGHNT, CDR2 YYREEE, per germline (reference sequence). CDR3 size: 20 residues. Trimming left V 2 bases short and J 4 bases short, with 27 bases between. The CDR3 reads CASSFTETAFFVAVTGELFF. The CDR3 DNA sequence: TGTGCCAGCAGCTTCACCGAGACAGCTTTTTTTGTGGCGGTCACCGGGGAGCTGTTTTTT.

This clonotype has at least ten counts. The J gene is TRBJ1-1, the V gene TRBV4-3; D unclear. Trimming removed 0 bases from V and 8 bases from J, with 10 bases in between. The CDR3 loop spans 13 amino acids. Germline V gives CDR1 LGHNA, CDR2 YSLEER. In DNA form, the CDR3 reads TGCGCCAGCAGCCAAGATCTGGCAGTCGAAGCTTTCTTT. Its protein product is CASSQDLAVEAFF.

Concerning this clonotype: A much larger clone is a single base away; this may be a read error. This chain joins TRBV27 and TRBJ2-7, with a tentative D call TRBD1 (5 bases). CDR1 is MNHEY and CDR2 is SMNVEV in the germline V gene (reference sequence). Trimming removed 0 bases at V and 1 base at J, with 13 bases between. The CDR3 length is 16 residues. Written as DNA, the CDR3 is TGTGCCAGCAGTTTATCGATGGCGACAGATTCCTACGAGCAGTACTTC. It translates to CASSLSMATDSYEQYF.

This clonotype was recorded at least ten times. This chain connects TRBV20-1 to TRBJ1-5; a possible D gene is TRBD1 (5 bases). The CDR3 loop spans 15 amino acids. Germline loops: CDR1 DFQATT, CDR2 SNEGSKA (reference sequence). Trimming took 6 bases from V and 4 from J, leaving 19 bases between them. CDR3 in amino acids: CSATRGGVGNQPQHF. Here the CDR3 DNA reads TGCAGTGCCACTCGTGGGGGGGTTGGAAATCAGCCCCAGCATTTT.

This clonotype has a handful of counts. The chain combines TRBV6-1 with TRBJ2-3, with a tentative D call TRBD1 (6 bases). Per germline, CDR1 MNHNS and CDR2 SASEGT. Deletions cut 5 bases from V and 8 bases from J, with 20 bases between. The CDR3 contains 15 residues. CDR3 protein: CASSPQQGLFITQYF. The CDR3 DNA follows: TGTGCCAGCAGTCCGCAACAGGGCCTTTTTATTACGCAGTATTTT.

The sample holds many counts of this clonotype. The V and J genes are TRBV11-2 and TRBJ1-6, with 9 bases lining up with TRBD1. This CDR3 is built from 15 residues. The J segment lost 5 bases and the V segment lost 1 base, leaving 0 bases of the junction unmatched. Germline loops: CDR1 SGHAT, CDR2 FQNNGV. In DNA form, the CDR3 reads TGTGCCAGCAGCTTAGGACAGGGGGATAATTCACCCCTCCACTTT. Protein product: CASSLGQGDNSPLHF.

Of note for this clonotype: Possible read error: a much larger clone is one base away. The CDR3 nucleotides read TGTGCCAGCAGACCGACTAGCGGGAACTCCTACGAGCAGTCCTTC. Its protein is CASRPTSGNSYEQSF. The rearrangement uses TRBV5-5 and TRBJ2-7; 11 bases map to TRBD2. This CDR3 is 15 amino acids long. Germline CDR1 is SGHKS and CDR2 is YYEKEE (reference sequence).

CDR3 in DNA: TGCAGTGCTACTCCTTCCGGGACTAGCGGTAGCACAGATACGCAGTATTTT. Its protein product is CSATPSGTSGSTDTQYF. The chain recombines TRBV20-1 with TRBJ2-3; 11 nucleotides agree with TRBD2. The germline V gene encodes CDR1 DFQATT and CDR2 SNEGSKA (reference sequence). There are 17 residues in the CDR3. After removal of 4 bases from V and 0 bases from J, the junction contained 9 bases not matched to a gene.

This clonotype was seen at least ten times. The rearrangement links TRBV14 to TRBJ2-5, with 14 bases that match TRBD2. Germline V gene sequence: CDR1 SGHDN, CDR2 FVKESK. After removal of 6 bases from V and 2 bases from J, the junction contained 11 bases not matched to a gene. This CDR3 comprises 18 residues. CDR3 protein: CASRQGPRTSGGQETQYF. CDR3 in DNA: TGTGCCAGCAGACAGGGGCCAAGGACTAGCGGGGGGCAAGAGACCCAGTACTTC.

This clonotype was seen only a few times. The V call is TRBV7-2, the J call TRBJ2-7; perhaps TRBD2 as D (5 bases). Germline V CDR1 and CDR2: SGHTA, FQGNSA. V was pared by 5 bases and J by 0 bases, with 14 bases between. This CDR3 is built from 15 residues. For the CDR3, the DNA is TGTGCCAGCAGCCAACTAGGTCAAGGCTCCTACGAGCAGTACTTC. Translating it yields CASSQLGQGSYEQYF. The entire variable domain, with the rest obtained from reference TRBV7-2 and TRBJ2-7, is as follows: GAGVSQSPSNKVTEKGKDVELRCDPISGHTALYWYRQSLGQGLEFLIYFQGNSAPDKSGLPSDRFSAERTGGSVSTLTIQRTQQEDSAVYLCASSQLGQGSYEQYFGPGTRLTVT.

This clonotype occurred a few times. The chain joins TRBV5-6 to TRBJ1-1, with 8 bases matching TRBD1. CDR1 SGHDT and CDR2 YYEEEE come from the germline V gene. With 5 bases clipped from V and 0 bases from J, the junction kept 9 bases outside the gene matches. The CDR3 length is 16 residues. This CDR3 reads CASSLLLDRVNTEAFF. The CDR3 coding sequence is TGTGCCAGCAGTCTCCTATTGGACAGGGTGAACACTGAAGCTTTCTTT. The complete variable domain, with remaining parts taken from reference TRBV5-6 and TRBJ1-1, reads DAGVTQSPTHLIKTRGQQVTLRCSPKSGHDTVSWYQQALGQGPQFIFQYYEEEERQRGNFPDRFSGHQFPNYSSELNVNALLLGDSALYLCASSLLLDRVNTEAFFGQGTRLTVV.